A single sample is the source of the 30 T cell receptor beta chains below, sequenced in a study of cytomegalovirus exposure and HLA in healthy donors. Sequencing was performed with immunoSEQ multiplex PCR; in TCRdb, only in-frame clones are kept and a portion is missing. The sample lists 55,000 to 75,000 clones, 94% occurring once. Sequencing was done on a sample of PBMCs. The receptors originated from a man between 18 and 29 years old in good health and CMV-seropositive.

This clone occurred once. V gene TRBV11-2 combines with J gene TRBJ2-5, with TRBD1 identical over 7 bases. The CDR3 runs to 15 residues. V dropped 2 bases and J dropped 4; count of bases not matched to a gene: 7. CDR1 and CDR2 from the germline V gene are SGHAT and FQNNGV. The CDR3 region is CASSLNRGFRETQYF. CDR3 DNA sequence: TGTGCCAGCAGCTTAAACAGGGGTTTTCGAGAGACCCAGTACTTC. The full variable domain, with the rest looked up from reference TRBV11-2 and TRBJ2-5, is EAGVAQSPRYKIIEKRQSVAFWCNPISGHATLYWYQQILGQGPKLLIQFQNNGVVDDSQLPKDRFSAERLKGVDSTLKIQPAKLEDSAVYLCASSLNRGFRETQYFGPGTRLLVL.

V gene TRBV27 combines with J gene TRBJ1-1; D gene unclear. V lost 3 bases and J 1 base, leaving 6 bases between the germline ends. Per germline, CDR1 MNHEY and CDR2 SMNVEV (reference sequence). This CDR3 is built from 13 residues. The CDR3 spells CASSFTANTEAFF. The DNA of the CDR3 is TGTGCCAGCAGTTTTACAGCGAACACTGAAGCTTTCTTT.

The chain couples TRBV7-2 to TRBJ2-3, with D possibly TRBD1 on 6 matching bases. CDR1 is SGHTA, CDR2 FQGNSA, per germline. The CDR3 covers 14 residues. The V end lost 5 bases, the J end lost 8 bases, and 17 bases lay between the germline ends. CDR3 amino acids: CASSPQTGAATQYF. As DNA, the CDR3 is TGTGCCAGCAGCCCCCAGACAGGAGCAGCTACGCAGTATTTT.

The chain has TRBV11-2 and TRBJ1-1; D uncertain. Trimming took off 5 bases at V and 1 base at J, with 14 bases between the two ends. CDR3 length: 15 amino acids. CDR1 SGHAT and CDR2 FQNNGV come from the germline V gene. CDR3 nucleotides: TGTGCCAGCAGCCTCGAGGTAGGTCCGAACACTGAAGCTTTCTTT. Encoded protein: CASSLEVGPNTEAFF.

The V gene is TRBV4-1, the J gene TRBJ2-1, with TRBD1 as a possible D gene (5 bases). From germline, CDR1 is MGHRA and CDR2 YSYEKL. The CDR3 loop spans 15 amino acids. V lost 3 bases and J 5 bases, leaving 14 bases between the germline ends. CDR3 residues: CASSHVRTPHNEQFF. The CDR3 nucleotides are TGCGCCAGCAGCCATGTGAGGACACCCCACAATGAGCAGTTCTTC.

CDR3 amino acids: CASSLGASYNEQFF. The CDR3 coding sequence is TGTGCCAGCAGCTTGGGAGCCTCCTACAATGAGCAGTTCTTC. The chain employs TRBV5-6 and TRBJ2-1; no definite D call. The V end was cut by 0 bases, the J end by 0 bases, with 4 bases between. CDR1 is SGHDT, CDR2 YYEEEE, per germline. The CDR3 is 14 amino acids.

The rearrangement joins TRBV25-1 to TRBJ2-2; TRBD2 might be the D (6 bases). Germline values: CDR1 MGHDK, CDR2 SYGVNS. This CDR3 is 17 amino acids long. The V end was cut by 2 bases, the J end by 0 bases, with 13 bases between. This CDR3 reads CASSEGWGRSNTGELFF. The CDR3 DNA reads TGTGCCAGCAGTGAAGGGTGGGGGAGGTCGAACACCGGGGAGCTGTTTTTT.

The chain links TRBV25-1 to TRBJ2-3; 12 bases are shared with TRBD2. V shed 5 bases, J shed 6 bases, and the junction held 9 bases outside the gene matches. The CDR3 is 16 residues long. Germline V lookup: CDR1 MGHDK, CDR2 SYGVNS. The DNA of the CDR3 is TGTGCCAGCAGTCAAGGACTAGCGGGAAATTGGGATACGCAGTATTTT. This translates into CASSQGLAGNWDTQYF.

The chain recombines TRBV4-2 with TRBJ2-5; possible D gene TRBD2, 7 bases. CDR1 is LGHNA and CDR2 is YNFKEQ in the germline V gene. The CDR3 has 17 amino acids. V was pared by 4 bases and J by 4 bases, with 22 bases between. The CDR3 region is CASSLRGREGVGETQYF. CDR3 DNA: TGTGCCAGCAGCCTAAGGGGGAGGGAGGGCGTAGGAGAGACCCAGTACTTC.

The CDR3 sequence: CASSSGTQYGYTF. As DNA, the CDR3 is TGTGCCAGCAGCAGCGGGACTCAGTATGGCTACACCTTC. The chain joins TRBV7-2 to TRBJ1-2; a weak D match, TRBD1 (5 bases). The germline V gene has CDR1 SGHTA and CDR2 FQGNSA. The CDR3 extends over 13 amino acids. With 5 bases removed from V and 5 bases from J, the gap between germline ends came to 12 bases.

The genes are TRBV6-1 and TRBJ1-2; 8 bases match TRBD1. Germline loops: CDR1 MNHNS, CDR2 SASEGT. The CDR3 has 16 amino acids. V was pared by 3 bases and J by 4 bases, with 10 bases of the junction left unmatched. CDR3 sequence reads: CASSDPGQGNPYGYTF. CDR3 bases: TGTGCCAGCAGTGACCCCGGACAGGGAAATCCCTATGGCTACACCTTC.

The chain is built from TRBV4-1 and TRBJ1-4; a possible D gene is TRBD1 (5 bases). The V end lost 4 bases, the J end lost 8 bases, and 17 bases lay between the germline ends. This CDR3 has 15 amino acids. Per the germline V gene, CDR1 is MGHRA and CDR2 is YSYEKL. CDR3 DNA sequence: TGCGCCAGCAGCCCAGGGCAGCGAACGGGCGAAAAACTGTTTTTT. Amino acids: CASSPGQRTGEKLFF.

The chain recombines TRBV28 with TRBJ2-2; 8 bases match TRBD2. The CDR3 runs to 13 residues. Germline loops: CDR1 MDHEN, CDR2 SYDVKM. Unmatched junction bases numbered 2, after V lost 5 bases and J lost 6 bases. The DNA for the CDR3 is TGTGCCAGCAGTCCGGGACTAGCCGGGGAGCTGTTTTTT. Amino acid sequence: CASSPGLAGELFF.

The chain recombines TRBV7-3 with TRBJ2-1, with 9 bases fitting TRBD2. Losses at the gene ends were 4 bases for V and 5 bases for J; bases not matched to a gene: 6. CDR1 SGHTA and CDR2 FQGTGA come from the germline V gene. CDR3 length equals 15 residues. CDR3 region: CASSSPTSGDNEQFF. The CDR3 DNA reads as TGTGCCAGCAGCTCGCCGACTAGCGGAGACAATGAGCAGTTCTTC.

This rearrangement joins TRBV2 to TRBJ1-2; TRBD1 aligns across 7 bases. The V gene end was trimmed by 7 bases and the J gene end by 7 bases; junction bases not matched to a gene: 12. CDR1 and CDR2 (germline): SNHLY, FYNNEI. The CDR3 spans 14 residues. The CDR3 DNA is TGTGCCAGCACTTCATACAGGGGATTGGGTGGCTACACCTTC. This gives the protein CASTSYRGLGGYTF.

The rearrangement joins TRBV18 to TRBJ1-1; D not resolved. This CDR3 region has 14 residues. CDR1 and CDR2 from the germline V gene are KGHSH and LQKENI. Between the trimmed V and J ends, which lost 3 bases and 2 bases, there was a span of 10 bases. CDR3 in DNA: TGTGCCAGCTCACCCTACCGGGATAACACTGAAGCTTTCTTT. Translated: CASSPYRDNTEAFF.

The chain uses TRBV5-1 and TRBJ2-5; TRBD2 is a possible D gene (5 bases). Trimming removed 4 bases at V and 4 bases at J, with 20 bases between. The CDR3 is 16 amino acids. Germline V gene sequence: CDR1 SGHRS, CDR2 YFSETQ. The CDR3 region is CASSLGLNNPGETQYF. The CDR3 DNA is TGCGCCAGCAGCCTCGGACTCAACAATCCAGGAGAGACCCAGTACTTC.

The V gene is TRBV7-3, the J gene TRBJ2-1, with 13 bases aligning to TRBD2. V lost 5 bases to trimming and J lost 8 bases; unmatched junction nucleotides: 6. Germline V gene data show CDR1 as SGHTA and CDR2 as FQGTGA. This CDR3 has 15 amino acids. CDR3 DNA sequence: TGTGCCAGCAGCGCCGGACTAGCGGGGGTGCATGAGCAGTTCTTC. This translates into CASSAGLAGVHEQFF. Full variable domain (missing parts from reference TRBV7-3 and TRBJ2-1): GAGVSQTPSNKVTEKGKYVELRCDPISGHTALYWYRQSLGQGPEFLIYFQGTGAADDSGLPNDRFFAVRPEGSVSTLKIQRTERGDSAVYLCASSAGLAGVHEQFFGPGTRLTVL.

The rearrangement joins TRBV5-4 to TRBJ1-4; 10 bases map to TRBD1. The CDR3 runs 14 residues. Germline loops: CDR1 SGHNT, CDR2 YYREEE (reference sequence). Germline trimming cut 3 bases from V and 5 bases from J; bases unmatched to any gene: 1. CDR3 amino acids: CASSSDRGNEKLFF. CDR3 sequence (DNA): TGTGCCAGCAGCTCGGACAGGGGGAATGAAAAACTGTTTTTT.

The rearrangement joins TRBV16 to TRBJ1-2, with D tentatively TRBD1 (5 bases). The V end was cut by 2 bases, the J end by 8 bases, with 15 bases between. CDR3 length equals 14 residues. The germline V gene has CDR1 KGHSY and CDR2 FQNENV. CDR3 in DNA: TGTGCCAGCAGCCAACGACAGAAATTGCGAGGCTACACCTTC. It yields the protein CASSQRQKLRGYTF.

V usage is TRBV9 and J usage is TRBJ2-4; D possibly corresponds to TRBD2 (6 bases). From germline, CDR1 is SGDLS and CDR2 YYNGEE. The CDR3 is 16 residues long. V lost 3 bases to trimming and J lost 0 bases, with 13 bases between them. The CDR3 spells CASSAGGAVAKNIQYF. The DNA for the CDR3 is TGTGCCAGCAGCGCAGGAGGGGCGGTAGCCAAAAACATTCAGTACTTC.

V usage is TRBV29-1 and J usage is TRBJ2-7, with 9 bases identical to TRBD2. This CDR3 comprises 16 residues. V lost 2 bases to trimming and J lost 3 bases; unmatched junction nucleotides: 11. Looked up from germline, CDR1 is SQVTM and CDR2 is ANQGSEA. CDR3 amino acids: CSVETLAGNPRYEQYF. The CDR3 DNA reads TGCAGCGTTGAAACTCTAGCGGGAAATCCTCGCTACGAGCAGTACTTC.

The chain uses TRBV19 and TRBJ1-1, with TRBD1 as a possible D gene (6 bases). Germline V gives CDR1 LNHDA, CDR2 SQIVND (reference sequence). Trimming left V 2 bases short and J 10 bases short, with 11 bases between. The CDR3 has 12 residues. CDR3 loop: CASSILGRGAFF. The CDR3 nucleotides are TGTGCCAGTAGTATATTGGGCAGGGGAGCTTTCTTT.

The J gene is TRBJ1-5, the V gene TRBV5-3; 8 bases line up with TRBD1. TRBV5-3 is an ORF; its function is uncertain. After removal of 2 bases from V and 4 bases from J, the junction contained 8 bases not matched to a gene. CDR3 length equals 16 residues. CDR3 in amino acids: CARSFMGQAPNQPQHF. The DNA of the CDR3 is TGTGCCAGAAGCTTTATGGGACAGGCCCCGAATCAGCCCCAGCATTTT.

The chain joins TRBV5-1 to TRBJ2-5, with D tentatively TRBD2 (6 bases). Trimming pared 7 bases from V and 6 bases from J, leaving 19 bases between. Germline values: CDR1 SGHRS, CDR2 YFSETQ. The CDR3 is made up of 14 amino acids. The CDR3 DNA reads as TGCGCCAGCTCTAGACGGGAGTGGGTAAAGACCCAGTACTTC. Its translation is CASSRREWVKTQYF. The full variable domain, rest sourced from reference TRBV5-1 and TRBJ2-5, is KAGVTQTPRYLIKTRGQQVTLSCSPISGHRSVSWYQQTPGQGLQFLFEYFSETQRNKGNFPGRFSGRQFSNSRSEMNVSTLELGDSALYLCASSRREWVKTQYFGPGTRLLVL.

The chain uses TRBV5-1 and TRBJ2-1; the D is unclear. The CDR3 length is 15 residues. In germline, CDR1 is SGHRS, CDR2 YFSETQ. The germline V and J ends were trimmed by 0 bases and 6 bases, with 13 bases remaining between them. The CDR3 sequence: CASSLEIQASNEQFF. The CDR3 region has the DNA TGCGCCAGCAGCTTGGAAATTCAGGCGAGCAATGAGCAGTTCTTC.

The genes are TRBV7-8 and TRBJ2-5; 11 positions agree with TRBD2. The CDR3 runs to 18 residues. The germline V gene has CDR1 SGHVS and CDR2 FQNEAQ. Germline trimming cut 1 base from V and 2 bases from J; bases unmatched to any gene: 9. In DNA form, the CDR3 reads TGTGCCAGCAGCTTAGATCTAGCGGGGGGCCAAGAACAAGAGACCCAGTACTTC. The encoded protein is CASSLDLAGGQEQETQYF.

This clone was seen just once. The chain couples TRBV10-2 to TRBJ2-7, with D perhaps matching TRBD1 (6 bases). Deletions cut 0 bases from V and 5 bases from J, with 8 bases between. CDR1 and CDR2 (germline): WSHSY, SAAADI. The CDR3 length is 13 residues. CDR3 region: CASSESQGDEQYF. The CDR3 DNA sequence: TGCGCCAGCAGTGAGTCACAGGGTGACGAGCAGTACTTC.

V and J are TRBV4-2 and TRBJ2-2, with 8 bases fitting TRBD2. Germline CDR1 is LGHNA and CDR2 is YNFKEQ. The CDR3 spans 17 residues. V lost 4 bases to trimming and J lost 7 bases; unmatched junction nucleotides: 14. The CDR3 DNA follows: TGTGCCAGCAGCCCTCGTTTGACGGGGGGGCAGGTCGGGGAGCTGTTTTTT. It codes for CASSPRLTGGQVGELFF.

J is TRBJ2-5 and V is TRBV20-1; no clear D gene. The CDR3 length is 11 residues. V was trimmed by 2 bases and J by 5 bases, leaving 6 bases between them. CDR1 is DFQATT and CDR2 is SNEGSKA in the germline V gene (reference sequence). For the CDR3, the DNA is TGCAGTGCTAGAATCAGGGAGACCCAGTACTTC. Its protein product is CSARIRETQYF.